Sequencing of this T cell receptor beta chain was carried out in a study of blood T cells in healthy people across ages. The use of a sample-barcoded 5' primer and a J-beta primer mix characterized a second PCR of roughly 6 to 11 cycles. A template-switch adaptor containing 12 random nucleotides labeled each cDNA molecule. MiXCR, run by TCRdb on the 5' RACE reads, gives a single entry per CDR3 protein. The table has just over 800,000 distinct CDR3 sequences, roughly 60% seen once. V lost 0 bases and J lost 2; bases outside the gene matches: 8. Germline V gene lookup returns CDR1 LGHNA and CDR2 YNFKEQ. This CDR3 has 17 amino acids.

The rearrangement joins TRBV4-2 to TRBJ2-3, with 7 bases fitting TRBD1. The sequence derives from a man aged 25 to 45 in good health. The sample was blood. The CDR3, as DNA: TGTGCCAGCAGCCAAGATCCGGCCAGGGGGAACACAGATACGCAGTATTTT. Protein product: CASSQDPARGNTDTQYF.